This passage covers 12 T cell receptor beta chains from one sample sequenced in a study of persistence of HIV-infected CD4 T cells. No cognate antigen is known for these TCRs. An overlapping HIV-1 Gag peptide pool stimulated these cells at approximately 0.91 ug/peptide/mL. Sorted nonresponding memory CD4+ T cells were CD40L-negative, CD69-negative, CD45RO-high. The libraries were made with immunoSEQ version 4 in survey mode. Clones were read by immunoSEQ multiplex PCR, and TCRdb kept only the in-frame ones, dropping some. This table has about 39,000 clones, approximately 87% appearing once. Sequencing was performed on cultured CD4+ T cells from PBMCs, taken from a patient who received antiretroviral therapy. All receptors come from an adult with HIV. The donor label of this sample is uncertain.

V is TRBV2 and J is TRBJ1-5; D unresolved. Trimming pared 8 bases from V and 4 bases from J, leaving 18 bases between. This CDR3 is 15 amino acids long. Germline V gene sequence: CDR1 SNHLY, CDR2 FYNNEI. The CDR3 spells CASGGRLVGNQPQHF. The CDR3, as DNA: TGTGCCAGCGGCGGGCGGTTAGTAGGAAATCAGCCCCAGCATTTT.

This chain joins TRBV29-1 and TRBJ2-3; the D is unclear. The CDR3 sequence is 10 residues long. Trimming removed 7 bases at V and 2 bases at J, with 4 bases between. CDR1 SQVTM and CDR2 ANQGSEA come from the germline V gene. The DNA for the CDR3 is TGCAGCGCTGACACAGATACGCAGTATTTT. This sequence encodes CSADTDTQYF.

The rearrangement links TRBV6-5 to TRBJ1-2; no clear D gene. Trimming left V 6 bases short and J 4 bases short, with 12 bases between. The CDR3 runs 13 residues. CDR1 is MNHEY and CDR2 is SVGAGI in the germline V gene. CDR3 loop: CASSPDAGYGYTF. DNA of the CDR3: TGTGCCAGCAGCCCGGACGCGGGCTATGGCTACACCTTC.

The V and J genes are TRBV7-2 and TRBJ2-2, with D perhaps matching TRBD2 (7 bases). CDR1 is SGHTA and CDR2 is FQGNSA in the germline V gene. The CDR3 contains 16 residues. The ends were cut back, 3 bases at V and 4 bases at J, with 15 bases in the middle. CDR3: CASSFNAGAGTGELFF. In DNA, the CDR3 is TGTGCCAGCAGCTTCAACGCGGGGGCGGGCACCGGGGAGCTGTTTTTT.

V usage is TRBV7-9 and J usage is TRBJ1-2, with TRBD1 as a possible D gene (6 bases). Germline V gene sequence: CDR1 SEHNR, CDR2 FQNEAQ (reference sequence). The CDR3 totals 15 residues. V was clipped by 4 bases and J by 0 bases, with 12 bases between them. As DNA, the CDR3 is TGTGCCAGCAGCTCGTCGGACAGCTCTAACTATGGCTACACCTTC. Its protein is CASSSSDSSNYGYTF.

This chain links TRBV5-4 with TRBJ2-3; D is undetermined. This CDR3 is 13 amino acids long. CDR1 SGHNT and CDR2 YYREEE come from the germline V gene (reference sequence). Trimming took 2 bases from V and 1 from J, leaving 5 bases between them. CDR3 bases: TGTGCCAGCAGCTTAGGCGGCACAGATACGCAGTATTTT. This gives the protein CASSLGGTDTQYF.

This chain connects TRBV21-1 to TRBJ2-3. TRBV21-1 is termed a pseudogene. The CDR3 covers 15 residues. The CDR3 bases are TGTGCCAGCAGCCCGTGGGAGAGGGGCGCAGATACGCAGTATTTT. Protein product: CASSPWERGADTQYF.

This rearrangement joins TRBV6-5 to TRBJ1-1; D unclear. Germline V gene sequence: CDR1 MNHEY, CDR2 SVGAGI. Trimming shortened V by 5 bases and J by 11 bases, and 12 bases separated the two germline ends. There are 11 residues in the CDR3. The CDR3 sequence is CASSQSSEAFF. DNA for the CDR3: TGTGCCAGCAGTCAGTCGTCGGAGGCTTTCTTT.

This chain links TRBV2 with TRBJ2-5, with D possibly matching TRBD1 (6 bases). Germline CDR1 is SNHLY and CDR2 is FYNNEI. CDR3 size: 12 residues. The ends were cut back, 10 bases at V and 1 base at J, with 10 bases in the middle. The CDR3 reads CATQDSQETQYF. CDR3 DNA sequence: TGTGCCACCCAGGACAGCCAAGAGACCCAGTACTTC. The complete variable domain, with remaining parts taken from reference TRBV2 and TRBJ2-5, reads EPEVTQTPSHQVTQMGQEVILRCVPISNHLYFYWYRQILGQKVEFLVSFYNNEISEKSEIFDDQFSVERPDGSNFTLKIRSTKLEDSAMYFCATQDSQETQYFGPGTRLLVL.

The chain joins TRBV28 to TRBJ2-3; maybe TRBD2 (7 bases). Germline CDR1 reads MDHEN; CDR2 reads SYDVKM. CDR3 length: 15 residues. Trimming took off 4 bases at V and 4 bases at J, with 15 bases between the two ends. In nucleotides, the CDR3 is TGTGCCAGCAGTTCAAGTCGGGGGGCCCCAGATACGCAGTATTTT. Protein sequence: CASSSSRGAPDTQYF. Full variable domain (outside the CDR3, taken from reference TRBV28 and TRBJ2-3): DVKVTQSSRYLVKRTGEKVFLECVQDMDHENMFWYRQDPGLGLRLIYFSYDVKMKEKGDIPEGYSVSREKKERFSLILESASTNQTSMYLCASSSSRGAPDTQYFGPGTRLTVL.

V is TRBV7-9 and J is TRBJ1-1, with D unresolved. The V gene's germline CDR1 is SEHNR and CDR2 FQNEAQ (reference sequence). The CDR3 totals 15 residues. V dropped 0 bases and J dropped 2 bases, with 10 bases sitting between them. As DNA, the CDR3 is TGTGCCAGCAGCTTAGCCGCAGGCGGCAACACTGAAGCTTTCTTT. Its protein is CASSLAAGGNTEAFF.

V gene TRBV9 combines with J gene TRBJ2-3, with 8 bases identical to TRBD2. The CDR3 has 16 residues. CDR1 SGDLS and CDR2 YYNGEE come from the germline V gene. Trimming removed 1 base from V and 1 base from J; junction bases left unmatched: 5. For the CDR3, the DNA is TGTGCCAGCAGCGTATGGGCGGGGGGCCGCACAGATACGCAGTATTTT. This translates into CASSVWAGGRTDTQYF.